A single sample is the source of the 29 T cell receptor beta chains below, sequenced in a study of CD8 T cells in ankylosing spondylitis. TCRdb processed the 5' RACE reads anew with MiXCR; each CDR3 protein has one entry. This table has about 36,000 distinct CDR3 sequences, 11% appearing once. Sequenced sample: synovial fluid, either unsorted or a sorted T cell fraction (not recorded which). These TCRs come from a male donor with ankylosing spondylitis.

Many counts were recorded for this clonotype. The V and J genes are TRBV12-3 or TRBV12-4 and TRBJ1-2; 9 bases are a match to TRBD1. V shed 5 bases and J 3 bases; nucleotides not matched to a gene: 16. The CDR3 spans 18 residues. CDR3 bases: TGTGCCAGCAGTGACACCGGGACAGGGTGGGGGTTTGACTATGGCTACACCTTC. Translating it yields CASSDTGTGWGFDYGYTF.

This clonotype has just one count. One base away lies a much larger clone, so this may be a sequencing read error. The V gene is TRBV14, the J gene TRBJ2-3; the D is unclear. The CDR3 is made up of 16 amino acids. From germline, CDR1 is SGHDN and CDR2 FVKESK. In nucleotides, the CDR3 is TGTGCCAGCAGCCAAGTGTGGGGATTGGGCACATATACGCAGTATTTT. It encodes CASSQVWGLGTYTQYF.

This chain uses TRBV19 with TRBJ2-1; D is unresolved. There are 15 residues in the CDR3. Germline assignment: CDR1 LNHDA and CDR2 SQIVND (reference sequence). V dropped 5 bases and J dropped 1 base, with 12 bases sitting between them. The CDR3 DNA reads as TGTGCCAGTAGTCTTGGTTGGCCGTCCTACAATGAGCAGTTCTTC. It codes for CASSLGWPSYNEQFF.

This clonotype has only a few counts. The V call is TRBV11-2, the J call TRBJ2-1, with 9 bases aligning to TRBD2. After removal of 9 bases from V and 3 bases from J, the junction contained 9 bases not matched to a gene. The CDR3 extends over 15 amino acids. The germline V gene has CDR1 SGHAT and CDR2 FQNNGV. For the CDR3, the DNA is TGTGCCAGTAGACTTAGCGGGAGAATCTACAATGAGCAGTTCTTC. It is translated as CASRLSGRIYNEQFF.

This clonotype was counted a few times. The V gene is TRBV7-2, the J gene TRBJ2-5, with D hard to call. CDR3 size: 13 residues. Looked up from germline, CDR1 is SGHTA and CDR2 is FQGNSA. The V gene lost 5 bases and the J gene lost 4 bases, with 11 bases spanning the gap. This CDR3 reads CASSIPGGETQYF. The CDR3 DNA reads TGTGCCAGCAGCATTCCCGGCGGAGAGACCCAGTACTTC.

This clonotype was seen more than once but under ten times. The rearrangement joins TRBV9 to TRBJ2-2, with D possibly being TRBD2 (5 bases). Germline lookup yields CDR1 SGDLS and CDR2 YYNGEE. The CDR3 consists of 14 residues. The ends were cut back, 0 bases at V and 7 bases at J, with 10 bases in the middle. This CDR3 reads CASSVGGDNGELFF. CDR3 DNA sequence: TGTGCCAGCAGCGTAGGGGGAGACAACGGGGAGCTGTTTTTT.

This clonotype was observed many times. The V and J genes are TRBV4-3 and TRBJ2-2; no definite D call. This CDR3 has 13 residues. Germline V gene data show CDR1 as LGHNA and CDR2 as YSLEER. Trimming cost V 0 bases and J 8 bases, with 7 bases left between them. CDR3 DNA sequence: TGCGCCAGCAGCCAAGATAAGAATGGGGAGCTGTTTTTT. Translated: CASSQDKNGELFF.

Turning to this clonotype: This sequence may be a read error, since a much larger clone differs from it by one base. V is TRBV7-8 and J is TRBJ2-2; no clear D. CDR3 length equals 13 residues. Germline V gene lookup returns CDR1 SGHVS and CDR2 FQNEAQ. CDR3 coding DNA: TGTGTCAGCAGTCGCGTTCTGCCCGGGGAGCTGTTTTTT. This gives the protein CVSSRVLPGELFF.

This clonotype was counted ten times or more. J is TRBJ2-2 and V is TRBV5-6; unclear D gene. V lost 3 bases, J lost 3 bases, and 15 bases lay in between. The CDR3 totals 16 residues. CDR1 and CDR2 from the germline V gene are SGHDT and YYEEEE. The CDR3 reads CASSSSWVLHTGELFF. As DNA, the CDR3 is TGTGCCAGCAGCTCTTCCTGGGTACTCCACACCGGGGAGCTGTTTTTT.

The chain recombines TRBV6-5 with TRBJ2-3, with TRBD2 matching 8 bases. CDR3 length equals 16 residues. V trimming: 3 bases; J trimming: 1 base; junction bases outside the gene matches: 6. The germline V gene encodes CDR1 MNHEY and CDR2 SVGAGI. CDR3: CASSYRLAGGTDTQYF. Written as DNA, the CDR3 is TGTGCCAGCAGTTATAGGCTAGCGGGTGGCACAGATACGCAGTATTTT.

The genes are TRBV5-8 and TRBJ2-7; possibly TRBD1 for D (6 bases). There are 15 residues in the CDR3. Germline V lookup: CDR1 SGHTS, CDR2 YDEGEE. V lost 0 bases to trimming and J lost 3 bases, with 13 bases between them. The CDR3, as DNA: TGTGCCAGCAGCTTGGAGACGGGACACCTCTACGAGCAGTACTTC. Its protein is CASSLETGHLYEQYF. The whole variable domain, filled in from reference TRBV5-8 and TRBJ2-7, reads EAGVTQSPTHLIKTRGQQATLRCSPISGHTSVYWYQQALGLGLQFLLWYDEGEERNRGNFPPRFSGRQFPNYSSELNVNALELEDSALYLCASSLETGHLYEQYFGPGTRLTVT.

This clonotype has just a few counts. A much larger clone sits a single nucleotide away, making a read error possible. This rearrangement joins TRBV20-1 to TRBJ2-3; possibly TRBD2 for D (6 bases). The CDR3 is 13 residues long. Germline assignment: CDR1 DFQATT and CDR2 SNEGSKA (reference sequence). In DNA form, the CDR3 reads TGCAATGCTACCATAGCGGACACAGATACGCAGTATTTT. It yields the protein CNATIADTDTQYF.

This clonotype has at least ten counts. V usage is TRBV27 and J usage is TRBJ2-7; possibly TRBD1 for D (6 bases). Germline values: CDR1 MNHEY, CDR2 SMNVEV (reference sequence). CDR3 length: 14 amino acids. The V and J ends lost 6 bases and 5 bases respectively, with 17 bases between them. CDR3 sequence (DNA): TGTGCCAGCAGAAGGTCAGGGGTTATCCACGAGCAGTACTTC. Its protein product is CASRRSGVIHEQYF.

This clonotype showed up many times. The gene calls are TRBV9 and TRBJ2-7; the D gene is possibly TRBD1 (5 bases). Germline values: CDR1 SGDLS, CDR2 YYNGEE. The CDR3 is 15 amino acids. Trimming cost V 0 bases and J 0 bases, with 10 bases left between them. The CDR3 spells CASSVAPGFSYEQYF. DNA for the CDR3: TGTGCCAGCAGCGTAGCCCCAGGGTTCTCCTACGAGCAGTACTTC.

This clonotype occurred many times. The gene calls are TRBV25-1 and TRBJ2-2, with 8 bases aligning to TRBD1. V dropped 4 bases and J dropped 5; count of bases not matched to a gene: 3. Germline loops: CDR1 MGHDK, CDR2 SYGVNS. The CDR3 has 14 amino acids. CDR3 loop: CASSVQGVTGELFF. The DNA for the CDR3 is TGTGCCAGCAGTGTACAGGGGGTAACCGGGGAGCTGTTTTTT. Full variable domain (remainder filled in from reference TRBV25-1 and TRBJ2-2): EADIYQTPRYLVIGTGKKITLECSQTMGHDKMYWYQQDPGMELHLIHYSYGVNSTEKGDLSSESTVSRIRTEHFPLTLESARPSHTSQYLCASSVQGVTGELFFGEGSRLTVL.

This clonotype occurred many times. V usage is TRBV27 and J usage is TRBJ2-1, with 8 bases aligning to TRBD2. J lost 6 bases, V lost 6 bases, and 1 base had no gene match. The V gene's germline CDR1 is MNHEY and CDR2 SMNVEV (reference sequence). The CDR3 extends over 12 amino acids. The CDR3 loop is CASSAGGNEQFF. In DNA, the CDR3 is TGTGCCAGCAGCGCGGGAGGCAATGAGCAGTTCTTC.

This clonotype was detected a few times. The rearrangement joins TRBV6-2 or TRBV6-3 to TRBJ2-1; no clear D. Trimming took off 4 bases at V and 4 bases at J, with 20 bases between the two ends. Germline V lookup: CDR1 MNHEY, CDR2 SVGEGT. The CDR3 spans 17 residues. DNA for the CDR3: TGTGCCAGCAGTTCCCTACTTAGCCACTCTCTTTACAATGAGCAGTTCTTC. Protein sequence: CASSSLLSHSLYNEQFF.

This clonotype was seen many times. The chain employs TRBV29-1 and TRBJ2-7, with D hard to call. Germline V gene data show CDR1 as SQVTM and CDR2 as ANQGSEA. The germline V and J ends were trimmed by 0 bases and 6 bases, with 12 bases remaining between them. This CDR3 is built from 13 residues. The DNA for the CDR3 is TGCAGCGTTGAAGATACATCGGTCGGCGAGCAGTACTTC. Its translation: CSVEDTSVGEQYF.

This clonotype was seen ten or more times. CDR3 sequence (DNA): TGTGCCAGCGGGACTAGCGGGAGTCTTGAGCAGTTCTTC. Amino acids: CASGTSGSLEQFF. This chain links TRBV7-9 with TRBJ2-1; 14 bases match TRBD2. The CDR3 spans 13 residues. The germline V gene has CDR1 SEHNR and CDR2 FQNEAQ (reference sequence). V was clipped by 8 bases and J by 9 bases; unmatched bases: 3.

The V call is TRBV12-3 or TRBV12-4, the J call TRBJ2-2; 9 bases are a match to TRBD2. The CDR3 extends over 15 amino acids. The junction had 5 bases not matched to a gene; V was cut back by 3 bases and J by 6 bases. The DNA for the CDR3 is TGTGCCAGCAGTTTGCGGATAGCGGGAGCCGGGGAGCTGTTTTTT. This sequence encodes CASSLRIAGAGELFF.

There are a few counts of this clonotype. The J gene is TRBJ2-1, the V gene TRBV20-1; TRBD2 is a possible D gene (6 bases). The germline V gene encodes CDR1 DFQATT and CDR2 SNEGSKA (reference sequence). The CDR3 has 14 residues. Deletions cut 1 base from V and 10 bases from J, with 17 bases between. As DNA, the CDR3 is TGCAGTGCTAGAGGGGACGGAGGGGATGGGGAGCAGTTCTTC. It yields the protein CSARGDGGDGEQFF.

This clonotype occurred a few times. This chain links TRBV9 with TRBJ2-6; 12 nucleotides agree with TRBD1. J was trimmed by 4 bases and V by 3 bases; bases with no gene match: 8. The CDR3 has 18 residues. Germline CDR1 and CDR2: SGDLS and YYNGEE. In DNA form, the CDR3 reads TGTGCCAGCAGCGGACCGGGACAGGGGGCGCTCGGGGCCAACGTCCTGACTTTC. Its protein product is CASSGPGQGALGANVLTF. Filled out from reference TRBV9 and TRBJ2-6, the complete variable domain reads DSGVTQTPKHLITATGQRVTLRCSPRSGDLSVYWYQQSLDQGLQFLIQYYNGEERAKGNILERFSAQQFPDLHSELNLSSLELGDSALYFCASSGPGQGALGANVLTFGAGSRLTVL.

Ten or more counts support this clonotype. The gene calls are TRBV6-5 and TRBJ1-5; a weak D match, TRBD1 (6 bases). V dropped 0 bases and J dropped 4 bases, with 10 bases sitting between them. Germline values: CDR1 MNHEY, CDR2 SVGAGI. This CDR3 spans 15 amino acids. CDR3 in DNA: TGTGCCAGCAGTTACTCGGGGCAGGGGAATCAGCCCCAGCATTTT. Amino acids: CASSYSGQGNQPQHF.

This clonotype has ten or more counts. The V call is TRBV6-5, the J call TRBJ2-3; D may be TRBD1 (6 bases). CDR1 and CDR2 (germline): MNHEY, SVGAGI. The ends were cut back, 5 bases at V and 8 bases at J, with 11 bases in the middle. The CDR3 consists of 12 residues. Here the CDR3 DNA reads TGTGCCAGCAGTCAAAACAGGGCTACGCAGTATTTT. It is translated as CASSQNRATQYF.

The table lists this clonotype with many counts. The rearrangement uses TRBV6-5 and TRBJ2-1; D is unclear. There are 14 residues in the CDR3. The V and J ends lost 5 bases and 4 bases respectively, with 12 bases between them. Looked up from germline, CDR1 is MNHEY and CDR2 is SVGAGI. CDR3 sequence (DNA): TGTGCCAGCAGTCCCGAAAGCATTTACAATGAGCAGTTCTTC. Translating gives CASSPESIYNEQFF.

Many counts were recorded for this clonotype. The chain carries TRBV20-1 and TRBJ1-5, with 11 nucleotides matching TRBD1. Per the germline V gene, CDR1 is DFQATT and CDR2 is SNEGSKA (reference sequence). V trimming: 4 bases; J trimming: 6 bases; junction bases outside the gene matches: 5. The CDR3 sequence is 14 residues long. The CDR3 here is CSAIRDRGVQPQHF. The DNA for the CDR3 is TGCAGTGCTATAAGGGACAGGGGGGTTCAGCCCCAGCATTTT.

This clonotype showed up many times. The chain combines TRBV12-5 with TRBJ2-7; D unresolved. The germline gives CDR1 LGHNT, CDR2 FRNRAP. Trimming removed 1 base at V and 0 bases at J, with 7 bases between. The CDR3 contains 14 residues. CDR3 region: CASGLGQNSYEQYF. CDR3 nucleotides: TGTGCTAGTGGTTTGGGTCAGAACTCCTACGAGCAGTACTTC.

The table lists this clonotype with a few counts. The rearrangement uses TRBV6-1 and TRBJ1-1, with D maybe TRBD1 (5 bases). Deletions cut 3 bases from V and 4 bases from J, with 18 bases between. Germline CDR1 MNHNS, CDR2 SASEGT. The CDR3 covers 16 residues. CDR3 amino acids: CASSEGGILSVTEAFF. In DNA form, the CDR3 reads TGTGCCAGCAGTGAGGGGGGGATACTAAGTGTCACTGAAGCTTTCTTT.

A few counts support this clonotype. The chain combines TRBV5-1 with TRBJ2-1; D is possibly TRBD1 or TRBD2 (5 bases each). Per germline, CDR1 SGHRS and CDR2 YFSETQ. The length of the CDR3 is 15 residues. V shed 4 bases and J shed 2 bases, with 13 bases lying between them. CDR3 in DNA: TGCGCCAGCAGCGTCCGGGACGCAACCTACAATGAGCAGTTCTTC. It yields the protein CASSVRDATYNEQFF.